This entry concerns a single TCR beta chain. The sample originates from a study of shared clonotypes between healthy human individuals. The germline CDR1 and CDR2 sequences are SNHLY and FYNNEI. The CDR3 is 15 residues long. V gave up 4 bases and J gave up 8 bases; unmatched junction bases: 7. In the authors' methods: ImmunoSEQ supplied junction-only sequences lacking quality scores, so filtering was different. Repertoires were generated with immunoSEQ multiplex PCR, while TCRdb's copy carries only in-frame clones and drops some. V, J and clone size derive from that table, while D and trimming were established from the DNA sequence. This table holds 550,000 to 850,000 clones, 72% found once.

The J gene is TRBJ2-1, the V gene TRBV2, with TRBD1 identical over 11 bases. The sample was memory CD4+ T cells sorted from blood. Stated subset: CD45RA-negative fraction. The TCR sequence derives from a woman younger than 45 in good health. In DNA, the CDR3 is TGTGCCAGCAGTGCCGGACAGGGGGCGCCTTATGAGCAGTTCTTC. This codes for CASSAGQGAPYEQFF. The variable domain in full, with the rest retrieved from reference TRBV2 and TRBJ2-1, is EPEVTQTPSHQVTQMGQEVILRCVPISNHLYFYWYRQILGQKVEFLVSFYNNEISEKSEIFDDQFSVERPDGSNFTLKIRSTKLEDSAMYFCASSAGQGAPYEQFFGPGTRLTVL.